This T cell receptor (beta chain) was sequenced for a study of blood T cell repertoires in COVID-19. Background on the study: Donors in the United States, Italy and Spain gave samples during acute or convalescent COVID-19. T cells, B-cell-depleted T cells, or PBMCs provided the cDNA or gDNA that served as material.

Authors' methods: Amplified reference gene primers provided the basis for estimating nucleated cell counts. Assay used: immunoSEQ multiplex PCR; TCRdb lists only in-frame clones, some missing. Clone size and the V and J calls come from that table; the DNA yielded D and trimming. The sample lists a few hundred thousand clones, roughly 89% occurring once. The CDR3 has 16 residues. Trimming took 1 base from V and 0 from J, leaving 12 bases between them. Germline-derived CDR1 and CDR2 are SGHRS and YFSETQ. Enrolled through a virtual design, the participants were between about 18 and 100 years of age and came from around 25 US areas.

The J gene is TRBJ2-3, the V gene TRBV5-1; possibly TRBD2 for D (6 bases). Sequencing was carried out using PBMCs or T cells enriched from blood (not recorded which). This TCR came from a woman aged 40 to 55 who had recovered from COVID-19. The CDR3 sequence is CASSLPLGGSTDTQYF. The CDR3 DNA reads as TGCGCCAGCAGCTTGCCGCTGGGGGGTAGCACAGATACGCAGTATTTT. The full variable domain, its missing parts supplied by reference TRBV5-1 and TRBJ2-3, is KAGVTQTPRYLIKTRGQQVTLSCSPISGHRSVSWYQQTPGQGLQFLFEYFSETQRNKGNFPGRFSGRQFSNSRSEMNVSTLELGDSALYLCASSLPLGGSTDTQYFGPGTRLTVL.